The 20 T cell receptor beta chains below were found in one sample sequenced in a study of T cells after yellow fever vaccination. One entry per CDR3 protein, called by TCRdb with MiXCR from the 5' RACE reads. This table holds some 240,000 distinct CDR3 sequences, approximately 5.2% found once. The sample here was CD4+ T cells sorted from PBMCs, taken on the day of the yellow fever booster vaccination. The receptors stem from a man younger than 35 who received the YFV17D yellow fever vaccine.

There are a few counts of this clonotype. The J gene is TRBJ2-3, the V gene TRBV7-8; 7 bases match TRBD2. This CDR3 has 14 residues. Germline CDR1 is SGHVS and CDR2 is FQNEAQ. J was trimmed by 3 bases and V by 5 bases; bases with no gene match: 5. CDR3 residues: CASSPGLETDTQYF. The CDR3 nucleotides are TGTGCCAGCAGCCCCGGACTAGAGACAGATACGCAGTATTTT.

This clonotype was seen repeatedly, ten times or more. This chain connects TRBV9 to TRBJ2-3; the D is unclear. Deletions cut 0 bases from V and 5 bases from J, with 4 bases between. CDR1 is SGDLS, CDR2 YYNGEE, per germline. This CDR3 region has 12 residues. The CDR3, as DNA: TGTGCCAGCAGCGTAGATAGAGATACGCAGTATTTT. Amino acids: CASSVDRDTQYF.

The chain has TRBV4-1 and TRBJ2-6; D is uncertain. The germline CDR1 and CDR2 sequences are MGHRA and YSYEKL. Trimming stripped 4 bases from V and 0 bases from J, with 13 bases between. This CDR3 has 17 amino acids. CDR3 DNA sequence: TGCGCCAGCAGCCGAGAGAGACGGCTCTCTGGGGCCAACGTCCTGACTTTC. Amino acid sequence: CASSRERRLSGANVLTF.

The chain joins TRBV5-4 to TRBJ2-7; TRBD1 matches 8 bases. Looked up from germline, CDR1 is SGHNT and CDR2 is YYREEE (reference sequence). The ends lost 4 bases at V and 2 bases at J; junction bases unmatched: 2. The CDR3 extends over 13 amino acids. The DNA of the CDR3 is TGTGCCAGCAGCCGGGACAGGACCTACGAGCAGTACGTC. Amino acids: CASSRDRTYEQYV.

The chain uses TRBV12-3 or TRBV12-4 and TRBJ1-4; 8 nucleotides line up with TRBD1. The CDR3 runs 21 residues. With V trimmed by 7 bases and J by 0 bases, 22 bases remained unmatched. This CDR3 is CASTRLDPWGQDAATNEKLFF. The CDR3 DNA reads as TGTGCCAGCACCAGACTCGATCCTTGGGGACAGGACGCTGCAACTAATGAAAAACTGTTTTTT.

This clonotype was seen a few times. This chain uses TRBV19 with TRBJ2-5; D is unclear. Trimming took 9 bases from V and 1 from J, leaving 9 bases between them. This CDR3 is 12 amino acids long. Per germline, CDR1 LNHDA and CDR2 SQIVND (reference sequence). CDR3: CASRSRQETQYF. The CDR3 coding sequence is TGTGCCAGCCGCAGCCGCCAAGAGACCCAGTACTTC. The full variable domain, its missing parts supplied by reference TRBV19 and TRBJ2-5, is DGGITQSPKYLFRKEGQNVTLSCEQNLNHDAMYWYRQDPGQGLRLIYYSQIVNDFQKGDIAEGYSVSREKKESFPLTVTSAQKNPTAFYLCASRSRQETQYFGPGTRLLVL.

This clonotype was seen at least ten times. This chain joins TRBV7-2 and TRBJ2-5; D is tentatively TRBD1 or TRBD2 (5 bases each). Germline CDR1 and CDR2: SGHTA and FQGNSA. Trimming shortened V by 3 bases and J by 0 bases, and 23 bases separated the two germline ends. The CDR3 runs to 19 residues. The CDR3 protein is CASSLNSPPRGPNQETQYF. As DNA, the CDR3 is TGTGCCAGCAGCTTGAACTCCCCCCCCCGGGGACCGAACCAAGAGACCCAGTACTTC. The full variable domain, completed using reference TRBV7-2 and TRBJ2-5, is GAGVSQSPSNKVTEKGKDVELRCDPISGHTALYWYRQSLGQGLEFLIYFQGNSAPDKSGLPSDRFSAERTGGSVSTLTIQRTQQEDSAVYLCASSLNSPPRGPNQETQYFGPGTRLLVL.

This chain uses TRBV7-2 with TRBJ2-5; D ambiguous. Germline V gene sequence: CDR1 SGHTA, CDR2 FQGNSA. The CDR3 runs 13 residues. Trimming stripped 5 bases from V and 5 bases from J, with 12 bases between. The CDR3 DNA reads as TGTGCCAGCAGCAGAGCCCAAGCCGAGACCCAGTACTTC. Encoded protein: CASSRAQAETQYF.

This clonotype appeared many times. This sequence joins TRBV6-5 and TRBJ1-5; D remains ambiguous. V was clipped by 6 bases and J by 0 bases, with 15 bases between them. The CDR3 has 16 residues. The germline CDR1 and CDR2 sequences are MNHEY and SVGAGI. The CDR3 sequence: CASRGTGSPSNQPQHF. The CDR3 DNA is TGTGCCAGCAGAGGTACCGGGTCCCCTAGCAATCAGCCCCAGCATTTT.

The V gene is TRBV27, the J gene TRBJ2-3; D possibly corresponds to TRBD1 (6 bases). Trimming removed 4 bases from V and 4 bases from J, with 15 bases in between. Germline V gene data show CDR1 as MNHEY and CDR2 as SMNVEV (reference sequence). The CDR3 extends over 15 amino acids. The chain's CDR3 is CASSSPQGPADTQYF. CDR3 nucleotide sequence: TGTGCCAGCAGTTCCCCACAGGGTCCGGCAGATACGCAGTATTTT.

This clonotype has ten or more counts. CDR3 amino acids: CASSPSRDNSPLHF. The CDR3 DNA is TGTGCCAGCAGCCCATCCAGGGATAATTCACCCCTCCACTTT. The V call is TRBV7-8, the J call TRBJ1-6; TRBD1 might be the D (5 bases). Trimming shortened V by 5 bases and J by 5 bases, and 10 bases separated the two germline ends. Germline CDR1 reads SGHVS; CDR2 reads FQNEAQ. This CDR3 has 14 residues.

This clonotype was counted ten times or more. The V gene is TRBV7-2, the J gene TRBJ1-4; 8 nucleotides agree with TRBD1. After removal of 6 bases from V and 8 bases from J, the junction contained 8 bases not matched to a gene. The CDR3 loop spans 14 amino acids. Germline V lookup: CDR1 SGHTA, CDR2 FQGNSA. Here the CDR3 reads CASSVGQGREKLFF. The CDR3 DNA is TGTGCCAGCAGTGTTGGACAGGGACGGGAAAAACTGTTTTTT.

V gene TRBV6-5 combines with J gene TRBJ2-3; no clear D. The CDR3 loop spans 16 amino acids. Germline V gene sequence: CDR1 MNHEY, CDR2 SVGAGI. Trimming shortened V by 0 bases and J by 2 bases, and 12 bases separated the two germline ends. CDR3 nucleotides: TGTGCCAGCAGTTACTCGGGCCAGTACGACACAGATACGCAGTATTTT. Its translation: CASSYSGQYDTDTQYF.

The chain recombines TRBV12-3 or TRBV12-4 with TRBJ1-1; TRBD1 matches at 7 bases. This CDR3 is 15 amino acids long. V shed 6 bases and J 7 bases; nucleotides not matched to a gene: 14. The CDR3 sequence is CASSKRGRGNLEAFF. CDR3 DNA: TGTGCCAGCAGCAAGCGGGGCAGGGGGAACCTTGAAGCTTTCTTT.

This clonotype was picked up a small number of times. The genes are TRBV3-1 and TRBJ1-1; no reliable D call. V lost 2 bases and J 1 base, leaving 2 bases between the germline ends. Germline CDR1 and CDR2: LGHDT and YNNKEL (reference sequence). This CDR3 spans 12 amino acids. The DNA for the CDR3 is TGTGCCAGCAGCCAAAGGAACACTGAAGCTTTCTTT. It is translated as CASSQRNTEAFF.

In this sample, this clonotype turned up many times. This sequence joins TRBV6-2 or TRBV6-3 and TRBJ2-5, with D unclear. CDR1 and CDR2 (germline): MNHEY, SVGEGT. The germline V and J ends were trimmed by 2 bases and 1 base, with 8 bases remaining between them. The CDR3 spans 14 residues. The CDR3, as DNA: TGTGCCAGCAGTTACGGTTCAGCCCAAGAGACCCAGTACTTC. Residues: CASSYGSAQETQYF.

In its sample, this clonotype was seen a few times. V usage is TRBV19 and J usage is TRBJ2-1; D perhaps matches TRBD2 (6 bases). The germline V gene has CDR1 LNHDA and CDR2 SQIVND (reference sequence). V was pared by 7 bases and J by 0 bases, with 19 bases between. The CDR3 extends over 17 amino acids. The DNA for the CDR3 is TGTGCCAGTATACCCGGGGGACTTCCCAGCTCCTACAATGAGCAGTTCTTC. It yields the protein CASIPGGLPSSYNEQFF.

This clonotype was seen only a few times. Here the CDR3 reads CASSRDRGIDTQYF. The DNA for the CDR3 is TGTGCCAGCAGCCGGGACAGGGGAATAGATACGCAGTATTTT. This chain links TRBV11-2 with TRBJ2-3, with TRBD1 identical over 10 bases. This CDR3 is built from 14 residues. J was trimmed by 5 bases and V by 5 bases; bases with no gene match: 4. CDR1 is SGHAT and CDR2 is FQNNGV in the germline V gene.

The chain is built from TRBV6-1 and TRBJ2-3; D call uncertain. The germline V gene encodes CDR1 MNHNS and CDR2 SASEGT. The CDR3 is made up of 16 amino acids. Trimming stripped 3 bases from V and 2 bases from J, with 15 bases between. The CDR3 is CASSDRGVSYTDTQYF. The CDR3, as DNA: TGTGCCAGCAGTGATCGAGGTGTGTCATACACAGATACGCAGTATTTT.

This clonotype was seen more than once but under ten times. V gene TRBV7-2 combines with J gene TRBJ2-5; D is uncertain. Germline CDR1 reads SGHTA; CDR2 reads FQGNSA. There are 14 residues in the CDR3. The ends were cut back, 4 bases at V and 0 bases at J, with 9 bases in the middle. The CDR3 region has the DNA TGTGCCAGCAGCTGGGGTCGGTACCAAGAGACCCAGTACTTC. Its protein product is CASSWGRYQETQYF.